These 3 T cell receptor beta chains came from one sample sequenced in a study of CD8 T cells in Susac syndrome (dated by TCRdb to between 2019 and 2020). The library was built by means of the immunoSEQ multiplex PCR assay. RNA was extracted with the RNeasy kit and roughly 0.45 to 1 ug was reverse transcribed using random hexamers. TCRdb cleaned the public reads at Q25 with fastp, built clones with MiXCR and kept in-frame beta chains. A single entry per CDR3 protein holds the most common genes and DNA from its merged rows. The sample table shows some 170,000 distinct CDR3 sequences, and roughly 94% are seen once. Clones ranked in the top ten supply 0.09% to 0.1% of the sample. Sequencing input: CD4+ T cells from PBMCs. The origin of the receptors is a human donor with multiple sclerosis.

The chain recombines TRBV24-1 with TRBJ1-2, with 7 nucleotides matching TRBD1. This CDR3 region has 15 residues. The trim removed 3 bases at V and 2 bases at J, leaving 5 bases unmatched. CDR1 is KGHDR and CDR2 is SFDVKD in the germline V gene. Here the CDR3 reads CATSDNRGSNYGYTF. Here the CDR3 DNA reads TGTGCCACCAGTGATAACAGGGGCTCGAACTATGGCTACACCTTC.

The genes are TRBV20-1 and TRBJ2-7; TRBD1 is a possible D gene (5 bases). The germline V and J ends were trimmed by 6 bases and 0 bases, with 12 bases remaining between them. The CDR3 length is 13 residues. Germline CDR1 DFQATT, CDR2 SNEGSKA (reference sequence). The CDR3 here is CSAWGGSSYEQYF. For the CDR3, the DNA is TGCAGTGCATGGGGCGGAAGCTCCTACGAGCAGTACTTC.

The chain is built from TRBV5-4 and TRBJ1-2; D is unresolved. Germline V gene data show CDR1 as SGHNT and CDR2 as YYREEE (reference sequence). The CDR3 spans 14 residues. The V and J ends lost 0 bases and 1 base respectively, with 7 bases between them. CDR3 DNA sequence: TGTGCCAGCAGCTTGGAACCAGATAACTATGGCTACACCTTC. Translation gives CASSLEPDNYGYTF.